This paragraph reports one T cell receptor beta chain. The germline V gene encodes CDR1 SQVTM and CDR2 ANQGSEA. The CDR3 spans 12 residues. V was cut by 5 bases and J by 5 bases, with 10 bases left in between. Caucasian adults living in Nashville, Tennessee, provided all samples. CD4+ cells were split into CD45RA+ naive and CD45RA-negative memory subsets. This record belongs to a study of shared clonotypes between healthy human individuals. Overall study context: Donor ages ranged 18 to 49 years: a couple of women, a few men.

Produced via immunoSEQ multiplex PCR; TCRdb's table is partial and in-frame only. The sample records 2 million to 2.5 million clones, 85% to 95% being singletons. Sequenced: naive CD4+ T cells from PBMCs. Subset of the sample: CD45RA+ positively selected. This receptor was taken from a young man in good health. Some clones in this sample may be carry-over from other donors' samples. V gene TRBV29-1 combines with J gene TRBJ2-1; D gene uncertain. The CDR3 DNA follows: TGCAGCGTTCGGACCTGGAACAATGAGCAGTTCTTC. The encoded protein is CSVRTWNNEQFF.